Described below is a single TCR beta chain sequence and its context. This sample is drawn from a study of Ad26.COV2.S vaccination and SARS-CoV-2 variants. Treatment of the sample: approximately 18 received Ad26.COV2.S at low or high dose, single or two shots; about five received placebo; per-sample allocation not given. Vaccine and placebo recipients were sampled on day 63 after the first injection. CDR1 is LGHDT, CDR2 YNNKEL, per germline (reference sequence). CDR3 length: 15 residues. Trimming removed 8 bases from V and 8 bases from J, with 21 bases in between. Generated by immunoSEQ multiplex PCR, the TCRdb table keeps only in-frame clones and is missing some. The table lists roughly 510,000 clones, 87% of them singletons.

Sequencing used peripheral blood, obtained in a trial of Ad26.COV2.S vaccine versus placebo. The sequence was collected from a person aged 18-65 years who received the Ad26.COV2.S COVID-19 vaccine or a placebo. J is TRBJ1-4 and V is TRBV3-1 (or the pseudogene TRBV3-2), with a possible D match to TRBD1 (5 bases). The CDR3, as DNA: TGTGCCAGCTTAGAGGGGCGCCGGAGCGGAGAAAAACTGTTTTTT. This gives the protein CASLEGRRSGEKLFF.